The T cell receptor (beta chain) described here comes from a study of blood T cell repertoires in COVID-19. Two negative PCRs, clearance, or symptom resolution were required of recovered Cohort 3 donors. How the authors handled the data: The assay estimated nucleated cells by amplifying reference gene primers. The method was immunoSEQ multiplex PCR; TCRdb's version includes in-frame clones alone and lacks a portion of them. Clone size and V and J calls were adopted from that table, with D and trimming inferred from the DNA. The sample comprises a few hundred thousand clones, 85% to 90% of which are singletons, and 1.5% to 2% rests with the top ten. The TCR was taken from a woman between 40 and 55 years old who had recovered from COVID-19. Sequences were obtained from PBMCs or T cells enriched from blood (not recorded which).

This CDR3 is CASRETSGSINTQYF. Here the CDR3 DNA reads TGTGCCAGCAGAGAAACTAGCGGGAGTATAAATACGCAGTATTTT. J is TRBJ2-3 and V is TRBV7-2; 11 nucleotides line up with TRBD2. CDR3 length equals 15 residues. The germline gives CDR1 SGHTA, CDR2 FQGNSA. Trimming removed 6 bases from V and 7 bases from J; junction bases left unmatched: 9.